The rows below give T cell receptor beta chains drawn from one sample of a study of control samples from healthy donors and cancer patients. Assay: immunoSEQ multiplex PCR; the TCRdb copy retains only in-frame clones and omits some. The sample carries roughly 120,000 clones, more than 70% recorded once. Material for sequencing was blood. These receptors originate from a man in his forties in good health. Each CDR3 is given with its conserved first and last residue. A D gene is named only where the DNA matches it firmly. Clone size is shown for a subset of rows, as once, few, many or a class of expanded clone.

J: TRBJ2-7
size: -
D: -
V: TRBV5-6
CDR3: CASSQTGFYEQYF
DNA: TGTGCCAGCAGCCAGACAGGTTTCTACGAGCAGTACTTC

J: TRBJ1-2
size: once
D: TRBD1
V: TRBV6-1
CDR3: CASSDPGQGLYGYTF
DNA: TGTGCCAGCAGTGACCCAGGACAGGGTTTATATGGCTACACCTTC

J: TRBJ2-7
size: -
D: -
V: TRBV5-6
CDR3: CASSPGGWGAEQYF
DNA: TGTGCCAGCAGCCCGGGGGGTTGGGGGGCCGAGCAGTACTTC

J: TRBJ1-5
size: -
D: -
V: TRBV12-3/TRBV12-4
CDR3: CASRGYSNQPQHF
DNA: TGTGCCAGCAGGGGTTATAGCAATCAGCCCCAGCATTTT

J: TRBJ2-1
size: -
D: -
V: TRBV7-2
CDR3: CASSLESATYNEQFF
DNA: TGTGCCAGCAGCTTAGAGAGCGCCACATACAATGAGCAGTTCTTC

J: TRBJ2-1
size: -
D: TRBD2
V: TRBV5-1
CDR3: CASSLVSSGGLNEQFF
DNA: TGCGCCAGCAGCTTGGTCTCGAGCGGGGGGCTCAATGAGCAGTTCTTC

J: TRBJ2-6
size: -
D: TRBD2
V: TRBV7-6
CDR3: CASSQLAGGSGANVLTF
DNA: TGTGCCAGCAGCCAACTAGCGGGGGGCTCTGGGGCCAACGTCCTGACTTTC

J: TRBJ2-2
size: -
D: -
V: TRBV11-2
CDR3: CASSSAGSDSGELFF
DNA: TGTGCCAGCAGCTCAGCCGGATCTGATTCCGGGGAGCTGTTTTTT

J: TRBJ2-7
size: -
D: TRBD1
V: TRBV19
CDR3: CASSKGRQGDHEQYF
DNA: TGTGCCAGTAGTAAGGGTCGGCAGGGGGACCACGAGCAGTACTTC

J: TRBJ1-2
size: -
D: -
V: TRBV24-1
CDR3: CATSDEQVGYGYTF
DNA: TGTGCCACCAGTGATGAACAGGTTGGCTATGGCTACACCTTC

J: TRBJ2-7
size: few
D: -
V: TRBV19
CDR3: CATGGPQVHEQYF
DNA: TGTGCCACCGGGGGCCCCCAGGTCCACGAGCAGTACTTC

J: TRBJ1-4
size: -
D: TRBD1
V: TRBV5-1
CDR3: CASSFGDRGEKLFF
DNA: TGCGCCAGCAGCTTTGGAGACAGGGGCGAAAAACTGTTTTTT

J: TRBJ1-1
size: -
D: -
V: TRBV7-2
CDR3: CASGIEGRVAFF
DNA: TGTGCCAGCGGTATCGAAGGGAGGGTAGCTTTCTTT

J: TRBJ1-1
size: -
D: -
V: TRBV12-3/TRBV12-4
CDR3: CASSQSGVSEAFF
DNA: TGTGCCAGCAGCCAAAGCGGGGTTTCTGAAGCTTTCTTT

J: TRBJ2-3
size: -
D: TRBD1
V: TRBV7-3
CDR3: CASSFGDSLTDTQYF
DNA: TGTGCCAGCAGCTTCGGGGACAGTTTAACAGATACGCAGTATTTT

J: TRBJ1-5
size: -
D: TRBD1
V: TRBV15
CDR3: CATSRAGTGAQPQHF
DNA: TGTGCCACCAGCAGAGCGGGGACAGGGGCTCAGCCCCAGCATTTT

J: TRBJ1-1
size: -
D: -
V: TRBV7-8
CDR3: CASSPRGQEAFF
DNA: TGTGCCAGCAGCCCCCGGGGACAAGAAGCTTTCTTT

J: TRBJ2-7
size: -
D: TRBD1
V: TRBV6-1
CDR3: CASNEGTGNYEQYF
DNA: TGTGCCAGCAATGAAGGGACAGGGAACTACGAGCAGTACTTC

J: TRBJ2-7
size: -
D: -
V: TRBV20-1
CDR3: CSANDIGAEQYF
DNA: TGCAGTGCTAATGATATCGGGGCCGAGCAGTACTTC

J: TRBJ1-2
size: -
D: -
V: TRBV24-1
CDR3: CATSDPRTVYGGYTF
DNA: TGTGCCACCAGTGATCCCCGGACGGTCTATGGCGGCTACACCTTC

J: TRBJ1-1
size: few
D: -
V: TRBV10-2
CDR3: CASTSGAINTEAFF
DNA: TGCGCCAGCACCAGCGGGGCCATAAACACTGAAGCTTTCTTT

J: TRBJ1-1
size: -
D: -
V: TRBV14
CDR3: CASSHTQGPGRTEAFF
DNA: TGTGCCAGCAGCCACACGCAGGGGCCTGGTCGAACTGAAGCTTTCTTT

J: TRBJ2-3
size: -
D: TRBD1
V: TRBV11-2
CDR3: CASSLGQAFTDTQYF
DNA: TGTGCCAGCAGCCTGGGACAGGCCTTCACAGATACGCAGTATTTT

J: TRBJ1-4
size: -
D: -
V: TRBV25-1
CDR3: CASSERRARDEKLFF
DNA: TGTGCCAGCAGTGAACGAAGGGCGCGGGATGAAAAACTGTTTTTT

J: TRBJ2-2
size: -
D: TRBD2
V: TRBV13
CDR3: CASSPGGAYTGELFF
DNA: TGTGCCAGCAGCCCCGGGGGGGCGTACACCGGGGAGCTGTTTTTT

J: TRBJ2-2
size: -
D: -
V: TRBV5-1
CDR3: CASSFPGTTNTGELFF
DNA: TGCGCCAGCAGCTTTCCCGGGACAACGAACACCGGGGAGCTGTTTTTT

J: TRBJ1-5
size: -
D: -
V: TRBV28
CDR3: CASRGGDGRQHF
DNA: TGTGCCAGCAGGGGCGGAGATGGGCGGCAGCATTTT

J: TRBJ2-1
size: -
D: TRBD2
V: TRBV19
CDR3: CASSVTSGVKEQFF
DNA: TGTGCCAGTAGTGTGACTAGCGGGGTTAAAGAGCAGTTCTTC

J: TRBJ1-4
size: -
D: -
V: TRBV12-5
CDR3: CASGGRDLATNEKLFF
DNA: TGTGCTAGTGGAGGACGGGACCTTGCAACTAATGAAAAACTGTTTTTT

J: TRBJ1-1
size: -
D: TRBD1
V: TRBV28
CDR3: CASSFLSPGQGGVAFF
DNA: TGTGCCAGCAGTTTTCTGTCACCGGGACAGGGGGGGGTTGCTTTCTTT

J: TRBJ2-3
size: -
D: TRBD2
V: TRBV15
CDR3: CATSDSGGALNTQYF
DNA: TGTGCCACCAGCGACAGCGGGGGGGCGTTGAATACGCAGTATTTT

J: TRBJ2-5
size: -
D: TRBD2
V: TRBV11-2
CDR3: CASSSTSGGYQETQYF
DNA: TGTGCCAGCAGCTCGACTAGCGGGGGGTACCAAGAGACCCAGTACTTC

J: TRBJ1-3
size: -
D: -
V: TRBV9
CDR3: CASSANSVSLLSGNTIYF
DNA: TGTGCCAGCAGCGCGAACAGCGTCTCCTTACTCTCTGGAAACACCATATATTTT

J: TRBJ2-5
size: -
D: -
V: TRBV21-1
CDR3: CASSPSGGRKTQYF
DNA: TGTGCCAGCAGTCCTAGCGGGGGTAGGAAGACCCAGTACTTC

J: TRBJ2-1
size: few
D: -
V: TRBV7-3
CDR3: CASSPGLPNEQFF
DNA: TGTGCCAGCAGCCCGGGACTGCCCAATGAGCAGTTCTTC

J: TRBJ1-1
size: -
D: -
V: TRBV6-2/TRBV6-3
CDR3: CASSYEGNTEAFF
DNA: TGTGCCAGCAGTTACGAGGGGAACACTGAAGCTTTCTTT

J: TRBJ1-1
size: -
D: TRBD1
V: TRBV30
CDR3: CAWSITGGWDTEAFF
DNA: TGTGCCTGGAGTATAACAGGGGGCTGGGACACTGAAGCTTTCTTT

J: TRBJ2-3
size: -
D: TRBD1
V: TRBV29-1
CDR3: CSVEAGQGWGTDTQYF
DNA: TGCAGCGTTGAGGCGGGACAGGGTTGGGGCACAGATACGCAGTATTTT

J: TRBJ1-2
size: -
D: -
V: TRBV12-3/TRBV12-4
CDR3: CASTTANYGYTF
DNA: TGTGCCAGCACTACGGCAAACTATGGCTACACCTTC

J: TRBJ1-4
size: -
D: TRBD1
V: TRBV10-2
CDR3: CASSMDRKIEKLFF
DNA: TGCGCCAGCAGCATGGACAGGAAAATTGAAAAACTGTTTTTT